Listed here are 26 T cell receptor beta chains from one sample, sequenced in a study of blood T cell repertoires in COVID-19. Clones were read by immunoSEQ multiplex PCR, and TCRdb kept only the in-frame ones, dropping some. The data show around 110,000 clones, with 75% to 90% seen just once and under 2.5% held by the top ten. The sequencing input was peripheral blood. These receptor sequences come from a man aged 25-45 years with acute or convalescent COVID-19.

This chain joins TRBV5-1 and TRBJ2-1; weak D call: TRBD2 (6 bases). This CDR3 has 17 amino acids. V shed 4 bases and J shed 0 bases, with 17 bases lying between them. Germline assignment: CDR1 SGHRS and CDR2 YFSETQ. The chain's CDR3 is CASSTLPAAGSYNEQFF. CDR3 DNA: TGCGCCAGCAGCACCTTGCCGGCAGCGGGCTCCTACAATGAGCAGTTCTTC.

This chain joins TRBV6-5 and TRBJ1-2; 12 bases line up with TRBD1. Germline V gives CDR1 MNHEY, CDR2 SVGAGI. V dropped 6 bases and J dropped 6; count of bases not matched to a gene: 2. CDR3 length equals 13 residues. The CDR3 DNA reads TGTGCCAGCAGGGGACAGGGGGCGCATGGCTACACCTTC. Protein sequence: CASRGQGAHGYTF.

The rearrangement uses TRBV3-1 (or the pseudogene TRBV3-2) and TRBJ2-5, with 9 positions matching TRBD2. This CDR3 is 15 amino acids long. Germline lookup yields CDR1 LGHDT and CDR2 YNNKEL (reference sequence). The V segment lost 1 base and the J segment 4 bases; nucleotides outside the gene matches: 4. The CDR3 DNA sequence: TGTGCCAGCAGCCAAGGGGCGACTAGCGGAGAGACCCAGTACTTC. As protein: CASSQGATSGETQYF.

V and J are TRBV14 and TRBJ2-1; maybe TRBD2 (6 bases). The V gene's germline CDR1 is SGHDN and CDR2 FVKESK. V gave up 1 base and J gave up 0 bases, with 16 bases separating them. The CDR3 length is 18 residues. This CDR3 is CASSQAWDFFSSYNEQFF. The DNA of the CDR3 is TGTGCCAGCAGCCAAGCCTGGGACTTTTTCAGCTCCTACAATGAGCAGTTCTTC.

The CDR3 reads CASSLNLEETQYF. CDR3 nucleotide sequence: TGCGCCAGCAGCCTAAACTTAGAAGAGACCCAGTACTTC. The gene calls are TRBV5-1 and TRBJ2-5; no reliable D call. Per germline, CDR1 SGHRS and CDR2 YFSETQ. This CDR3 contains 13 residues. V was cut by 4 bases and J by 3 bases, with 10 bases left in between.

The chain employs TRBV9 and TRBJ2-3, with D maybe TRBD2 (5 bases). Trimming stripped 4 bases from V and 2 bases from J, with 14 bases between. Germline V gene sequence: CDR1 SGDLS, CDR2 YYNGEE. The CDR3 is made up of 15 amino acids. The CDR3: CASSPTIGDTDTQYF. The CDR3 DNA is TGTGCCAGCAGCCCGACAATCGGGGACACAGATACGCAGTATTTT.

The V call is TRBV10-3, the J call TRBJ1-1, with D perhaps matching TRBD1 (6 bases). The CDR3 spans 14 residues. The V gene lost 6 bases and the J gene lost 3 bases, with 14 bases spanning the gap. Germline-derived CDR1 and CDR2 are ENHRY and SYGVKD. CDR3 in DNA: TGTGCCATCAGGGGGACAATCAAGGACACTGAAGCTTTCTTT. Translated, it gives CAIRGTIKDTEAFF.

The rearrangement links TRBV6-2 or TRBV6-3 to TRBJ2-3, with 9 bases lining up with TRBD2. The CDR3 has 16 residues. CDR1 and CDR2 (germline): MNHEY, SVGEGT. V shed 6 bases and J 7 bases; nucleotides not matched to a gene: 14. The CDR3 sequence is CASSLTLAGRGNTQYF. CDR3 DNA: TGTGCCAGCAGCCTAACCCTAGCGGGGCGTGGAAATACGCAGTATTTT.

The rearrangement uses TRBV30 and TRBJ2-2, with 7 nucleotides matching TRBD1. The V gene's germline CDR1 is GTSNPN and CDR2 SVGIG (reference sequence). This CDR3 spans 14 amino acids. Trimming took 4 bases from V and 2 from J; bases not matched to a gene: 4. The CDR3 nucleotides are TGTGCCTGGACCAGGGGGATTAACACCGGGGAGCTGTTTTTT. Translated: CAWTRGINTGELFF.

The chain uses TRBV6-6 and TRBJ1-4; D not certain. The V end was cut by 3 bases, the J end by 0 bases, with 8 bases between. The length of the CDR3 is 15 residues. Germline CDR1 MNHNY, CDR2 SVGAGI (reference sequence). CDR3 bases: TGTGCCAGCAGTTATTTAGTGGCAACTAATGAAAAACTGTTTTTT. Translated, it gives CASSYLVATNEKLFF.

V gene TRBV4-1 combines with J gene TRBJ1-2, with 8 bases lining up with TRBD1. There are 18 residues in the CDR3. The V gene's germline CDR1 is MGHRA and CDR2 YSYEKL. The V and J ends lost 1 base and 3 bases, in that order; junction bases with no gene match: 13. In DNA, the CDR3 is TGCGCCAGCAGCCAAGGAACGGGAAGACAGGGGCGGTACTATGGCTACACCTTC. Residues: CASSQGTGRQGRYYGYTF.

This chain links TRBV19 with TRBJ2-3; TRBD2 is a possible D gene (6 bases). The CDR3 length is 14 residues. V was trimmed by 5 bases and J by 4 bases, leaving 13 bases between them. Germline CDR1 is LNHDA and CDR2 is SQIVND (reference sequence). The CDR3 loop is CASSPLGGADTQYF. Written as DNA, the CDR3 is TGTGCCAGTAGTCCCTTAGGAGGGGCAGATACGCAGTATTTT.

With regard to this clone: The sample carries other DNA sequences with the same CDR3. This rearrangement joins TRBV30 to TRBJ1-5; a weak D match, TRBD1 (5 bases). Germline CDR1 reads GTSNPN; CDR2 reads SVGIG (reference sequence). V gave up 0 bases and J gave up 4 bases, with 7 bases separating them. This CDR3 comprises 13 residues. The CDR3 protein is CAWSVRGNQPQHF. The CDR3 region has the DNA TGTGCCTGGAGTGTACGGGGGAATCAGCCCCAGCATTTT.

DNA of the CDR3: TGCGCCAGCAGCCAGGGGGGCAATGAGCAGTTCTTC. Its protein is CASSQGGNEQFF. The chain joins TRBV4-1 to TRBJ2-1; a possible D gene is TRBD2 (6 bases). This CDR3 contains 12 residues. Germline V gene lookup returns CDR1 MGHRA and CDR2 YSYEKL. The V gene lost 3 bases and the J gene lost 6 bases, with 6 bases spanning the gap.

This rearrangement joins TRBV7-2 to TRBJ2-7; D possibly corresponds to TRBD2 (6 bases). The germline gives CDR1 SGHTA, CDR2 FQGNSA. Between the trimmed V and J ends, which lost 5 bases and 4 bases, there was a span of 15 bases. CDR3 length equals 14 residues. The CDR3 spells CASSHGTDWYEQYV. The CDR3 bases are TGTGCCAGCAGCCACGGGACTGACTGGTACGAGCAGTACGTC.

This chain links TRBV25-1 with TRBJ2-4, with 12 nucleotides matching TRBD2. CDR3 length: 15 amino acids. Trimming cost V 3 bases and J 7 bases; bases outside gene matches: 4. Germline loops: CDR1 MGHDK, CDR2 SYGVNS. CDR3 DNA: TGTGCCAGCAGTGACCCTAGCGGGGGGGCTAACATTCAGTACTTC. Translation gives CASSDPSGGANIQYF.

This chain connects TRBV5-1 to TRBJ1-2, with 7 nucleotides matching TRBD1. Germline trimming cut 0 bases from V and 5 bases from J; bases unmatched to any gene: 4. Germline V gene sequence: CDR1 SGHRS, CDR2 YFSETQ. This CDR3 contains 14 residues. This CDR3 is CASSLAGTDYGYTF. CDR3 DNA sequence: TGCGCCAGCAGCTTGGCCGGGACAGATTATGGCTACACCTTC.

There are a few counts of this clone. The chain has TRBV30 and TRBJ2-2, with TRBD2 matching 11 bases. Germline-derived CDR1 and CDR2 are GTSNPN and SVGIG (reference sequence). The V segment lost 3 bases and the J segment 5 bases; nucleotides outside the gene matches: 11. The CDR3 length is 17 residues. As DNA, the CDR3 is TGTGCCTGGAGCCCCACTAGCGGGAGAAGGGTAACCGGGGAGCTGTTTTTT. Translating gives CAWSPTSGRRVTGELFF.

This clone was counted a single time. The chain carries TRBV5-1 and TRBJ1-3, with TRBD1 as a possible D gene (5 bases). Germline V gene lookup returns CDR1 SGHRS and CDR2 YFSETQ. The V gene lost 0 bases and the J gene lost 9 bases, with 16 bases spanning the gap. This CDR3 region has 15 residues. The CDR3 reads CASSLGGAHPATIYF. The CDR3 nucleotides read TGCGCCAGCAGCTTGGGGGGCGCACACCCTGCCACCATATATTTT.

V and J are TRBV2 and TRBJ1-5, with D uncertain. Trimming left V 2 bases short and J 5 bases short, with 4 bases between. The germline V gene has CDR1 SNHLY and CDR2 FYNNEI. The CDR3 consists of 12 residues. The CDR3 spells CASSEYDQPQHF. In DNA, the CDR3 is TGTGCCAGCAGTGAATATGATCAGCCCCAGCATTTT. Combining the CDR3 with reference TRBV2 and TRBJ1-5 gives the whole variable domain EPEVTQTPSHQVTQMGQEVILRCVPISNHLYFYWYRQILGQKVEFLVSFYNNEISEKSEIFDDQFSVERPDGSNFTLKIRSTKLEDSAMYFCASSEYDQPQHFGDGTRLSIL.

This clone was recorded a few times. The chain combines TRBV7-6 with TRBJ1-1; TRBD1 matches 7 bases. The trim removed 1 base at V and 4 bases at J, leaving 6 bases unmatched. Germline CDR1 and CDR2: SGHVS and FNYEAQ. The CDR3 extends over 15 amino acids. The CDR3 coding sequence is TGTGCCAGCAGCTTAGAGCTACAGGGGAGCACTGAAGCTTTCTTT. This codes for CASSLELQGSTEAFF.

The rearrangement joins TRBV11-1 to TRBJ2-2; tentatively, D is TRBD1 (6 bases). V lost 5 bases and J lost 5, with 15 bases in between. Germline V gene sequence: CDR1 SGHAT, CDR2 FQDESV (reference sequence). The CDR3 length is 15 residues. The CDR3 region has the DNA TGTGCCAGCAGCCCACGACAGGTAGCAACCGGGGAGCTGTTTTTT. It is translated as CASSPRQVATGELFF.

This sequence joins TRBV7-9 and TRBJ2-2; D is ambiguous. There are 15 residues in the CDR3. V lost 1 base and J 0 bases, leaving 6 bases between the germline ends. Germline CDR1 SEHNR, CDR2 FQNEAQ (reference sequence). The CDR3 DNA reads as TGTGCCAGCAGCTTAGGGGCCTCGAACACCGGGGAGCTGTTTTTT. It encodes CASSLGASNTGELFF.

This clone came up once. The rearrangement joins TRBV29-1 to TRBJ2-5, with D tentatively TRBD2 (6 bases). The CDR3 is 13 amino acids. V shed 4 bases and J shed 5 bases, with 14 bases lying between them. Germline CDR1 is SQVTM and CDR2 is ANQGSEA. CDR3 loop: CSVAADRGETQYF. In DNA form, the CDR3 reads TGCAGCGTTGCCGCCGATCGGGGGGAGACCCAGTACTTC.

The chain employs TRBV28 and TRBJ1-3, with unresolved D. The germline V and J ends were trimmed by 2 bases and 0 bases, with 8 bases remaining between them. The germline gives CDR1 MDHEN, CDR2 SYDVKM. There are 15 residues in the CDR3. CDR3 nucleotides: TGTGCCAGCAGTTTAGAGGGTTACTCTGGAAACACCATATATTTT. Translating gives CASSLEGYSGNTIYF.

The chain uses TRBV6-5 and TRBJ2-7; D is possibly TRBD2 (6 bases). This CDR3 has 15 residues. V lost 0 bases and J 3 bases, leaving 12 bases between the germline ends. Germline V CDR1 and CDR2: MNHEY, SVGAGI. CDR3 loop: CASSYSGGLGYEQYF. The DNA for the CDR3 is TGTGCCAGCAGTTACTCGGGGGGATTGGGCTACGAGCAGTACTTC.